The present entry profiles one T cell receptor (beta chain) with its context. Its antigen is currently unknown. The CDR3 length is 12 residues. CDR1 MNHEY and CDR2 SMNVEV come from the germline V gene (reference sequence). Between the trimmed V and J ends, which lost 8 bases and 8 bases, there was a span of 15 bases. The data derive from a study of cytomegalovirus exposure and HLA in healthy donors. PCR used 60 Vbeta primers and 13 Jbeta primers. TCRdb's table, derived via immunoSEQ multiplex PCR, lists solely in-frame clones and lacks some. Of about 150,000 clones in the sample, 65% to 70% were seen once. General observations from the study: Per a prior analysis, the majority of TCR beta V segments were productive roughly 90% or roughly 30% of the time.

Nominally healthy donors provided the samples, though records likely missed some immune exposures. This clonotype was obtained from a man aged 25 to 40 in good health and CMV-seropositive. The specimen was PBMCs. V usage is TRBV27 and J usage is TRBJ1-2; unclear D gene. The CDR3 DNA sequence: TGTGCCAGCCTGACGGCTTCGGGAGGCTACACCTTC. Amino acids: CASLTASGGYTF.